This TCR beta chain was recorded in a study of cytomegalovirus exposure and HLA in healthy donors. In the study overall: Prior work identified about 120 million unique TCR beta sequences in some 180 million T cells. In terms of ancestry, the Caucasian-associated cluster contained about 81% of the approximately 400 genotyped donors.

Overall study findings and caveats: Later analysis showed TCR association rates varying by HLA locus, highest for DRB1 and lowest for HLA-C. For most subjects, TCR beta sequences were reported to predict HLA-A and HLA-B alleles with accuracy.

Germline-derived CDR1 and CDR2 are SGHRS and YFSETQ. This CDR3 comprises 15 residues. Primers: 60 Vbeta forward and 13 Jbeta reverse. Profiled with immunoSEQ multiplex PCR; TCRdb holds only in-frame clones, not every one. The sample carries roughly 300,000 clones, just over 85% recorded once. About this clone: Its antigen remains unknown.

Sequenced input: PBMCs. The chain uses TRBV5-1 and TRBJ2-5; tentatively, D is TRBD2 (6 bases). The last part of the DNA fits TRBJ2-7 better; the J call may be wrong. The TCR was taken from a middle-aged man in good health and CMV-seropositive. Here the CDR3 DNA reads TGCGCCAGCAGCTTGATACCCGGAGGGTCCTACGAGCAGTACTTC. It specifies CASSLIPGGSYEQYF.